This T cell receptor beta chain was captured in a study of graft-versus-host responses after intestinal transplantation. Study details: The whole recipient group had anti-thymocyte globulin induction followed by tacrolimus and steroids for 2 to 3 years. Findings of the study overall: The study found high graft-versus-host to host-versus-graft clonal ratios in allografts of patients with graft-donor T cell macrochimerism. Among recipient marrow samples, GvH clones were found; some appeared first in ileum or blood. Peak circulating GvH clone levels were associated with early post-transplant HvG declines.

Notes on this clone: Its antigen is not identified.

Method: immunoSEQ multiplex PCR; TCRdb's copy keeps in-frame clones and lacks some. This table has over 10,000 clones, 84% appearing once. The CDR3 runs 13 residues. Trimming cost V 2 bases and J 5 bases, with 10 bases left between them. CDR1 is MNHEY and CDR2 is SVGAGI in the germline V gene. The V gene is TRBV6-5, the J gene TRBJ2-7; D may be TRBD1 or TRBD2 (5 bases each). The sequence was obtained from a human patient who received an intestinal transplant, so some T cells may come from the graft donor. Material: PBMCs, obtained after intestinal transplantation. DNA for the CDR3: TGTGCCAGCAGTTACCAGCCGGGACACGAGCAGTACTTC. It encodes CASSYQPGHEQYF.